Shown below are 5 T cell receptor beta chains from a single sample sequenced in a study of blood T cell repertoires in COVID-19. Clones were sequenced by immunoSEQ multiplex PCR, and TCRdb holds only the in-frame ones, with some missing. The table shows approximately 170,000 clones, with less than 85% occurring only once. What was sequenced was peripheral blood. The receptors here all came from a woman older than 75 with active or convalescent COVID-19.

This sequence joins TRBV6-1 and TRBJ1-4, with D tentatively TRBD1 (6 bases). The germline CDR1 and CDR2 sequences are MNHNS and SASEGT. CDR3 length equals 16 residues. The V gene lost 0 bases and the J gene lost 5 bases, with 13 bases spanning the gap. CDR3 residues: CASSEASQGLNEKLFF. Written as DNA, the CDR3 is TGTGCCAGCAGTGAAGCAAGCCAGGGGTTAAATGAAAAACTGTTTTTT.

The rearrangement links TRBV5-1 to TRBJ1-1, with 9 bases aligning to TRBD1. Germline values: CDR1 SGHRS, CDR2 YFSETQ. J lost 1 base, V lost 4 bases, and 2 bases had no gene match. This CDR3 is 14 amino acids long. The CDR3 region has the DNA TGCGCCAGCAGCGGGACAGGGCAGAACACTGAAGCTTTCTTT. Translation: CASSGTGQNTEAFF.

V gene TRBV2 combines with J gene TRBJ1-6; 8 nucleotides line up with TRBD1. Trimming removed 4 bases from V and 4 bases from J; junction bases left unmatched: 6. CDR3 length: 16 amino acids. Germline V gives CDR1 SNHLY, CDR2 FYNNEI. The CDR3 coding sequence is TGTGCCAGCAGTGCAGGGGGCCACGTTTATAATTCACCCCTCCACTTT. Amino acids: CASSAGGHVYNSPLHF.

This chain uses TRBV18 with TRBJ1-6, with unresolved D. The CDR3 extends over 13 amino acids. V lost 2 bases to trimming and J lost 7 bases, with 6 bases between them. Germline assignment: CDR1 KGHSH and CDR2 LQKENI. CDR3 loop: CASSPAENSPLHF. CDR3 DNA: TGTGCCAGCTCACCAGCGGAGAATTCACCCCTCCACTTT.

CDR3 loop: CASTDFIYQPQHF. In DNA form, the CDR3 reads TGTGCCAGCACCGACTTTATTTATCAGCCCCAGCATTTT. The chain couples TRBV6-5 to TRBJ1-5; the D is unclear. The V and J ends lost 7 bases and 5 bases respectively, with 12 bases between them. This CDR3 spans 13 amino acids. Germline V gene sequence: CDR1 MNHEY, CDR2 SVGAGI.